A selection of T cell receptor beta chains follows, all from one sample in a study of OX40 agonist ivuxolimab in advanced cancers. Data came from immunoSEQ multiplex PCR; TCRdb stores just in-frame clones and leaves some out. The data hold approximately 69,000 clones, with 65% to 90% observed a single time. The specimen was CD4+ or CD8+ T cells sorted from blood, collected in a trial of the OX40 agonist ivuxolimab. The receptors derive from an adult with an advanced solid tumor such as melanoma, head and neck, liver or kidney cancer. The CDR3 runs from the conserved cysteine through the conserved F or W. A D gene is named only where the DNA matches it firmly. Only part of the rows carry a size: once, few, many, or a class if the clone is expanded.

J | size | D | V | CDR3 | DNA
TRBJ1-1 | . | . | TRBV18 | CASSPPGGGLTEAFF | TGTGCCAGCTCACCACCGGGGGGGGGACTGACTGAAGCTTTCTTT
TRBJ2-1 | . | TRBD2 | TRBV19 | CASSTKSGTSWANEQFF | TGTGCCAGTAGTACCAAATCCGGGACTAGCTGGGCCAATGAGCAGTTCTTC
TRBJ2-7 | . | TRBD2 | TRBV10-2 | CASSGLAGPNEQYF | TGCGCCAGCAGCGGACTAGCGGGGCCCAACGAGCAGTACTTC
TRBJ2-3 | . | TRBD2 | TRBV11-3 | CASSLVSTSGGLGTDTQYF | TGTGCCAGCAGCTTAGTATCGACTAGCGGGGGGCTGGGCACAGATACGCAGTATTTT
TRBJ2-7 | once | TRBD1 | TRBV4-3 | CASSQGGGQGYEQYF | TGCGCCAGCAGCCAAGGAGGGGGACAGGGATACGAGCAGTACTTC
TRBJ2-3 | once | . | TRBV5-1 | CASLRERRTDTQYF | TGCGCCAGCCTTCGGGAGCGCCGCACAGATACGCAGTATTTT
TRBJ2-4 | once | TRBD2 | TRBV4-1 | CASKSAGGDIQYF | TGCGCCAGCAAATCAGCGGGAGGGGACATTCAGTACTTC
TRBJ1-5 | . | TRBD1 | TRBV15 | CATSRGDRGFQPQHF | TGTGCCACCAGCAGAGGGGACAGGGGATTTCAGCCCCAGCATTTT
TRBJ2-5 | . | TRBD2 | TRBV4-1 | CASSSRTSGGQETQYF | TGCGCCAGCAGCTCCCGGACTAGCGGGGGACAAGAGACCCAGTACTTC
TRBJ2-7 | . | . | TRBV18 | CASSPLTANEQYF | TGTGCCAGCTCACCGCTTACCGCCAACGAGCAGTACTTC
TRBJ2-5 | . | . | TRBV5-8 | CASSLGPQETQYF | TGTGCCAGCAGCTTGGGGCCTCAAGAGACCCAGTACTTC
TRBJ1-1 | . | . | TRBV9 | CASSEGMNTEAFF | TGTGCCAGCAGTGAGGGGATGAACACTGAAGCTTTCTTT
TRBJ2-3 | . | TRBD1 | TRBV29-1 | CSVPGTAQDTQYF | TGCAGCGTCCCGGGGACAGCTCAAGATACGCAGTATTTT